The TCR beta chain described here comes from a study of blood T cell repertoires in COVID-19. The repertoire was sequenced with immunoSEQ multiplex PCR; TCRdb's copy has only in-frame clones and lacks some. The repertoire holds approximately 440,000 clones, with around 91% as singletons. This TCR was recovered from a man aged 18 to 29 who had recovered from COVID-19. The material sequenced was PBMCs or T cells enriched from blood (not recorded which).

CDR3 bases: TGTGCCAGCACTCCCAGGGGGCTAACCAGCTCCTACGAGCAGTACTTC. Residues: CASTPRGLTSSYEQYF. V and J are TRBV11-2 and TRBJ2-7, with 8 bases aligning to TRBD1. Losses at the gene ends were 7 bases for V and 0 bases for J; bases not matched to a gene: 11. The CDR3 runs 16 residues. Germline CDR1 is SGHAT and CDR2 is FQNNGV.